The T cell receptor beta chain under discussion was sequenced for a study of T-cell reconstitution after alpha-beta-depleted transplantation in children. Notes on the study in general: There were reportedly several hundred expanded graft clones from which alpha-beta T cells came about two months after transplant. There were some patients whose high TCRbeta diversity at day 60 came from surviving recipient T cells and thymic progenitors.

The germline V gene has CDR1 LGHNA and CDR2 YNFKEQ. V lost 0 bases to trimming and J lost 7 bases, with 3 bases between them. There are 11 residues in the CDR3. The sample holds a few counts of this clonotype. The antigen is undetermined. TCRbeta library construction was performed incorporating unique molecular identifiers. TCRdb analysed the PCR reads with MiXCR anew, one entry per CDR3 protein. The data show approximately 980,000 distinct CDR3 sequences, about 29% seen once. The chain couples TRBV4-2 to TRBJ1-2; D remains ambiguous. The sequences come from PBMCs, mostly from graft donor cells, collected 360 days after TCRalphabeta/CD19-depleted stem cell transplant. This sequence originates from a boy under three years old who had a stem cell transplant for SCID, so the T cells may come from the graft donor. The CDR3 DNA follows: TGTGCCAGCAGCCAAGACGGTGGCTACACCTTC. Translation gives CASSQDGGYTF.